Each of the 8 T cell receptor beta chains below was sequenced from the same sample in a study of blood T cell repertoires in COVID-19. This table comes from immunoSEQ multiplex PCR, and its TCRdb copy is limited to in-frame clones, with some not included. Of over 200,000 clones in the sample, 87% are singletons; the top ten hold about 6%. Input material: peripheral blood. Receptors originate from a man between 60 and 75 years old who had recovered from COVID-19.

This chain uses TRBV6-2 or TRBV6-3 with TRBJ2-2; 8 bases align to TRBD1. The germline gives CDR1 MNHEY, CDR2 SVGEGT. This CDR3 spans 15 amino acids. The trim removed 6 bases at V and 3 bases at J, leaving 6 bases unmatched. CDR3 in amino acids: CASSPRTGYTGELFF. The CDR3 bases are TGTGCCAGCAGCCCTAGGACAGGGTACACCGGGGAGCTGTTTTTT.

This clone was counted a single time. V is TRBV5-6 and J is TRBJ2-7, with 9 bases matching TRBD1. The CDR3 is made up of 15 amino acids. CDR1 SGHDT and CDR2 YYEEEE come from the germline V gene. V was pared by 4 bases and J by 2 bases, with 7 bases of the junction left unmatched. The CDR3 region has the DNA TGTGCCAGCAGCCCAATGACAGGGGGAACCTACGAGCAGTACTTC. Translation gives CASSPMTGGTYEQYF. The complete variable domain, with remaining parts taken from reference TRBV5-6 and TRBJ2-7, reads DAGVTQSPTHLIKTRGQQVTLRCSPKSGHDTVSWYQQALGQGPQFIFQYYEEEERQRGNFPDRFSGHQFPNYSSELNVNALLLGDSALYLCASSPMTGGTYEQYFGPGTRLTVT.

The chain joins TRBV12-3 or TRBV12-4 to TRBJ2-5, with TRBD2 identical over 7 bases. The CDR3 has 13 amino acids. V was pared by 6 bases and J by 7 bases, with 8 bases of the junction left unmatched. CDR3 sequence: CASRPSGSGTQYF. The DNA of the CDR3 is TGTGCCAGCAGGCCTAGCGGATCGGGGACCCAGTACTTC.

The chain uses TRBV5-6 and TRBJ1-3; D unclear. CDR1 is SGHDT, CDR2 YYEEEE, per germline. This CDR3 spans 14 amino acids. Trimming shortened V by 1 base and J by 0 bases, and 5 bases separated the two germline ends. CDR3 in amino acids: CASSLTGSGNTIYF. CDR3 nucleotide sequence: TGTGCCAGCAGCTTGACGGGCTCTGGAAACACCATATATTTT.

The chain uses TRBV18 and TRBJ1-5; the match to TRBD1 covers 7 bases. The CDR3 loop spans 16 amino acids. The V and J ends lost 3 bases and 0 bases, in that order; junction bases with no gene match: 5. The germline V gene has CDR1 KGHSH and CDR2 LQKENI. For the CDR3, the DNA is TGTGCCAGCTCACCGACAGGGAAGACTAGCAATCAGCCCCAGCATTTT. It encodes CASSPTGKTSNQPQHF.

V is TRBV11-3 and J is TRBJ2-2, with 13 bases lining up with TRBD2. With V trimmed by 3 bases and J by 8 bases, 6 bases remained unmatched. The CDR3 covers 16 residues. Germline-derived CDR1 and CDR2 are SGHNT and YENEEA. The DNA of the CDR3 is TGTGCCAGCAGCTTTTCAGGGACTAGCGGGATGGGGGAGCTGTTTTTT. Translated, it gives CASSFSGTSGMGELFF.

The rearrangement links TRBV6-5 to TRBJ1-5, with a weak D call TRBD1 (6 bases). This CDR3 is 14 amino acids long. V was pared by 8 bases and J by 3 bases, with 14 bases between. The germline V gene has CDR1 MNHEY and CDR2 SVGAGI. The CDR3 loop reads CASAGGRDNQPQHF. The CDR3 nucleotides are TGTGCCAGCGCGGGGGGGCGAGACAATCAGCCCCAGCATTTT.

The gene calls are TRBV20-1 and TRBJ2-3, with a weak D call TRBD2 (6 bases). Germline-derived CDR1 and CDR2 are DFQATT and SNEGSKA (reference sequence). This CDR3 has 15 amino acids. The V end lost 3 bases, the J end lost 4 bases, and 17 bases lay between the germline ends. The CDR3: CSASGLAASADTQYF. The CDR3 nucleotides are TGCAGTGCTAGTGGATTAGCGGCATCGGCAGATACGCAGTATTTT.